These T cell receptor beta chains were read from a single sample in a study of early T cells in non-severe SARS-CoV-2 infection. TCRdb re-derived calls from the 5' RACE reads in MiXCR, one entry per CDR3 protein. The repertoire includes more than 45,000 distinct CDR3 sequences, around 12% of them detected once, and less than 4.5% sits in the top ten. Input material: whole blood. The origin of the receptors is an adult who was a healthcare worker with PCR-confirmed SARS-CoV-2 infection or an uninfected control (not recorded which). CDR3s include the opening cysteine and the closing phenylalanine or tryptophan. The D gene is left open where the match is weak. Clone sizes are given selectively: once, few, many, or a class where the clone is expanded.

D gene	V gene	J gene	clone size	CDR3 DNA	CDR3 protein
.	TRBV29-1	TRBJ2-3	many	TGCAGCGCGGACGCCGGGCCCAAATACCTCACAGATACGCAGTATTTT	CSADAGPKYLTDTQYF
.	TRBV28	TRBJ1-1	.	TGTGCCAGCACGAAAGGCACCGACGGTGGAGTCTTT	CASTKGTDGGVF
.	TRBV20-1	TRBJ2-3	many	TGCAGTGCTGATGGGAATGAAGATACGCAGTATTTT	CSADGNEDTQYF
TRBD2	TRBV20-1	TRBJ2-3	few	TGCAGTGCTAGAGATCCCCTGGGGCTAGCGGGGCGCACAGATACGCAGTATTTT	CSARDPLGLAGRTDTQYF
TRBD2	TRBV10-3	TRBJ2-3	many	TGTGCCATCAGTCCTTTAACTAGCGGAAGCACAGATACGCAGTATTTT	CAISPLTSGSTDTQYF
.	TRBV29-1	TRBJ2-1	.	TGCAGCGTTGAAGTCCTGCGGGAGCAGTTCTTC	CSVEVLREQFF
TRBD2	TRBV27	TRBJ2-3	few	TGTGCCAGCAGAAGACTAGCGGTTGGCACAGATACGCAGTATTTT	CASRRLAVGTDTQYF
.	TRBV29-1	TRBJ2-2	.	TGCAGCGTTGTCTCGGGGCTAGCTGGCACCGGGGAGCTGTTTTTT	CSVVSGLAGTGELFF
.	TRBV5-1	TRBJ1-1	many	TGCGCCAGCAGCTTGGCCCCGGAGAACACTGAAGCTTTCTTT	CASSLAPENTEAFF
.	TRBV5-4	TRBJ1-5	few	TGTGCCAGCAGTACCCAGGGATCCCAGCCCCAGCATTTT	CASSTQGSQPQHF
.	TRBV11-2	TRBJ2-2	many	TGTGCCAGCAGCCTTCCCCGGGTCGGGGAGCTGTTTTTT	CASSLPRVGELFF
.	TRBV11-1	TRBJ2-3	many	TGTGCCAGCAGCTTGGAGCGGTATACGCAGTATTTT	CASSLERYTQYF
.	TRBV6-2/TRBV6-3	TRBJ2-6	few	TGTGCCAGCAGTTACCCCGAGGGATCTGGGGCCAACGTCCTGACTTTC	CASSYPEGSGANVLTF
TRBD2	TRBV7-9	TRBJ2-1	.	TGTGCCAGCAGCACGACAGCGGGGGGATACAATGAGCAGTTCTTC	CASSTTAGGYNEQFF
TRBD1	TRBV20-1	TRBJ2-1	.	TGCAGTGCTAGACAACCCAACCAGGGGGCCTACAATGAGCAGTTCTTC	CSARQPNQGAYNEQFF
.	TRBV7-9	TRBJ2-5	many	TGTGCCAGCAGCTCTAGCGAGGGAGAGACCCAGTACTTC	CASSSSEGETQYF
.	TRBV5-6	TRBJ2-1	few	TGTGCCAGCAGCTTGCGAAACAATGAGCAGTTCTTC	CASSLRNNEQFF
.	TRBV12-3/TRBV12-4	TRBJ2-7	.	TGTGCCAGCACCCCGGGGGGCAGTTCCTACGAGCAGTACTTC	CASTPGGSSYEQYF
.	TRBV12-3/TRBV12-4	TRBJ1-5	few	TGTGCCAGCAGTTTGGGGAGTCAGCCCCAGCATTTT	CASSLGSQPQHF
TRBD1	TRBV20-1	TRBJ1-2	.	TGCAGTGCCGCTGAGGGACAGGGAAACTATGGCTACACCTTC	CSAAEGQGNYGYTF
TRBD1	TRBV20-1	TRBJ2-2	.	TGCAGTGCCCCGGACAGGACCACATACACCGGGGAGCTGTTTTTT	CSAPDRTTYTGELFF
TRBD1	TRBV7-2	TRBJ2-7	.	TGTGCCAGCAGCTCGGGACAGACTCGTCGGGACGAGCAGTACTTC	CASSSGQTRRDEQYF
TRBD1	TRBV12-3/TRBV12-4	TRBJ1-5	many	TGTGCCAGCAAGGGGACAGGGGAGAACCAGCCCCAGCATTTT	CASKGTGENQPQHF
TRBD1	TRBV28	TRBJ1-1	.	TGTGCCAGCAGGACAGGGGTCTCGAGGGCTGAAGCTTTCTTT	CASRTGVSRAEAFF
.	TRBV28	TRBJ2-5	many	TGTGCCAGCAGTTCCCGGACAGTTACGGGGGAGACCCAGTACTTC	CASSSRTVTGETQYF
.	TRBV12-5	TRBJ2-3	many	TGTGCTAGTGGTTTGGTACCTCACACAGATACGCAGTATTTT	CASGLVPHTDTQYF
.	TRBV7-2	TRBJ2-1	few	TGTGCCAGCAGCTTTCAGGGGAACAATGAGCAGTTCTTC	CASSFQGNNEQFF
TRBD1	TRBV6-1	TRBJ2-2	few	TGTGCCAGCACTAGGACAGGGGGCTCGTCCGGGGAGCTGTTTTTT	CASTRTGGSSGELFF
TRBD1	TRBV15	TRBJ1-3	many	TGTGCCACCACCGGGCAGGGGGACTCTGGAAACACCATATATTTT	CATTGQGDSGNTIYF
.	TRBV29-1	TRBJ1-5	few	TGCAGCGTTACACAGGGCGATCAGCCCCAGCATTTT	CSVTQGDQPQHF
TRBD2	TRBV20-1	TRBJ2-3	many	TGCAGTGCTAGAGTTCCGGCGGGAGGTCCCCATACGCAGTATTTT	CSARVPAGGPHTQYF
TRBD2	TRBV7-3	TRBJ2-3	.	TGTGCCAGCAGCTTAAACCAGCGGGACGGGCAGTATTTT	CASSLNQRDGQYF
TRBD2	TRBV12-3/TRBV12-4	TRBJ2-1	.	TGTGCCAGCAGTTTAATGCGGGAGGGCTACAATGAGCAGTTCTTC	CASSLMREGYNEQFF
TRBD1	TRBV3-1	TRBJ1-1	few	TGTGCCAGCAGCCTTCGGGACAGATCCACTGAAGCTTTCTTT	CASSLRDRSTEAFF
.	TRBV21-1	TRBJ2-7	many	TGTGCCAGCAGCAAAGTGAACCTGGCCTACGAGCAGTACTTC	CASSKVNLAYEQYF
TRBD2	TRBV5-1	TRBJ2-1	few	TGCGCCAGCAGCATCTCAAAGACTAGCGGGCACAGGGGGAATGAGCAGTTCTTC	CASSISKTSGHRGNEQFF
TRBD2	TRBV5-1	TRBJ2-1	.	TGCGCCAGCAGCCCCCTGGGGGGGATGAGCTCCTACAATGAGCAGTTCTTC	CASSPLGGMSSYNEQFF
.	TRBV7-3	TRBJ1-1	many	TGTGCCAGCAGCTTAAACCGTGGCGAAGCTTTCTTT	CASSLNRGEAFF
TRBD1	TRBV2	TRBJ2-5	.	TGTGCCAGCAGTGAAGCCCGTGGGACAGGGTATTTGGTGACCCAGTACTTC	CASSEARGTGYLVTQYF
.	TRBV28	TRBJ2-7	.	TGTGCCAGCAGTTGGGGTTTCAACGAGCAGTACTTC	CASSWGFNEQYF
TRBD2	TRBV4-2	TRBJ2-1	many	TGTGCCAGCAGCCAAGATCCCGGACTAGCGGGAGGGACCTACAATGAGCAGTTCTTC	CASSQDPGLAGGTYNEQFF
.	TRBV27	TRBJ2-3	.	TGTGCCAGCAGAGACGGGAGTAGCACAGATACGCAGTATTTT	CASRDGSSTDTQYF
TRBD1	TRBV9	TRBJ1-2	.	TGTGCCAGCAGCACCCGAGGACAGGGATACTATGGCTACACCTTC	CASSTRGQGYYGYTF
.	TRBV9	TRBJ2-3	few	TGTGCCAGCAGCCCAGATCGAGATACGCAGTATTTT	CASSPDRDTQYF
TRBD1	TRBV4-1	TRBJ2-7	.	TGCGCCAGCAGCCAAGGGACAGGGCTCTACGAGCAGTACTTC	CASSQGTGLYEQYF
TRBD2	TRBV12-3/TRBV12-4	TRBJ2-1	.	TGTGCCAGCAGTCCCCGACTAGCGGGAGACCCAACGGATCCACACAATGAGCAGTTCTTC	CASSPRLAGDPTDPHNEQFF
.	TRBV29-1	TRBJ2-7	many	TGCAGCGTTGGCCAGGTAAACTCCTACGAGCAGTACTTC	CSVGQVNSYEQYF
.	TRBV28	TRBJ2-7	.	TGTGCCAGCAGGGGTTCCACTTCAGGCAGCTACGAGCAGTACTTC	CASRGSTSGSYEQYF
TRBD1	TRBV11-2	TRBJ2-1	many	TGTGCCAGCAGCTTACAGACAGGGCTCCACAATGAGCAGTTCTTC	CASSLQTGLHNEQFF
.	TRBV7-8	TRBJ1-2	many	TGTGCCAGCAGCCATGGCGCAGGCTATGGCTACACCTTC	CASSHGAGYGYTF
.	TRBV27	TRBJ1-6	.	TGTGCCAGCACTTCCGGGCGGGTCCGTAATTCACCCCTCCACTTT	CASTSGRVRNSPLHF
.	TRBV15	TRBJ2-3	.	TGTGCCACCAGTCCAGGGGCGCAAGATACGCAGTATTTT	CATSPGAQDTQYF
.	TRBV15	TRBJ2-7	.	TGTGCCACCAGCAGAGATGGAGTGAACGAGCAGTACTTC	CATSRDGVNEQYF
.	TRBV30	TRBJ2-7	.	TGTGCCTGGAGTGTACGGAGTTACGAGCAGTACTTC	CAWSVRSYEQYF
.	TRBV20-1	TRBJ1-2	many	TGCAGTGCCACGACTGGGCAGGGGCCCTCTCGGGGCTACACCTTC	CSATTGQGPSRGYTF
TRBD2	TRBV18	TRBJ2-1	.	TGTGCCAGCTCACCCCCAGGCGCGGGAGGTTACAATGAGCAGTTCTTC	CASSPPGAGGYNEQFF
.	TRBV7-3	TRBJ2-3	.	TGTGCCAGCAGCAACAGGGCGGATACGCAGTATTTT	CASSNRADTQYF
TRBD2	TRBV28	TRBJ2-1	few	TGTGCCAGCAGTTACATGACTAGCGGGAGGGACAATGAGCAGTTCTTC	CASSYMTSGRDNEQFF
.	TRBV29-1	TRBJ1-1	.	TGCAGCTCTATGGACGGGAACACTGAAGTTTTCTTT	CSSMDGNTEVFF